This is a list of T cell receptor beta chains from one sample in a study of blood T cell repertoires in COVID-19. Only in-frame clones appear in the TCRdb table, and some are missing; sequencing was by immunoSEQ multiplex PCR. The top ten clones hold around 20% of a sample with about 14,000 clones, 73% of them seen once. The specimen was peripheral blood. The receptor source for this set is a boy aged 2 to 9 with active or convalescent COVID-19. Each CDR3 is given with its conserved first and last residue. The order of the fields is J gene, V gene, clone size, D gene, CDR3 protein, CDR3 DNA. A D gene is named only where the DNA matches it firmly. Clone size appears in some rows only: once, few, many, or a class for an expanded clone.

>TRBJ2-2|TRBV3-1/TRBV3-2|.|TRBD2
CASSPLGGGLRTGELFF
TGTGCCAGCAGCCCCCTCGGGGGGGGACTAAGGACCGGGGAGCTGTTTTTT
>TRBJ2-1|TRBV28|.|TRBD1
CASNSAGQGATWKQFF
TGTGCCAGCAATTCTGCCGGGCAGGGGGCAACCTGGAAGCAGTTCTTC
>TRBJ1-2|TRBV2|medium-sized|TRBD1
CASRTGGNYGYTF
TGTGCCAGCAGGACAGGGGGCAACTATGGCTACACCTTC
>TRBJ2-1|TRBV6-6|.|TRBD1
CASRGQGAPYGHEQFF
TGTGCCAGCAGAGGACAGGGGGCCCCATACGGGCATGAGCAGTTCTTC
>TRBJ1-1|TRBV12-5|.|.
CASGLVLGEKTEAFF
TGTGCTAGTGGTTTGGTATTAGGAGAGAAAACTGAAGCTTTCTTT
>TRBJ2-7|TRBV7-2|.|.
CASSPSRFPYEQYF
TGTGCCAGCAGCCCCTCGAGGTTTCCCTACGAGCAGTACTTC
>TRBJ2-3|TRBV6-5|.|TRBD2
CASSYSGAPDTQYF
TGTGCCAGCAGTTACAGCGGGGCTCCTGATACGCAGTATTTT
>TRBJ2-1|TRBV18|.|TRBD2
CASSPRSLAGYTEQFF
TGTGCCAGCTCACCAAGATCGCTAGCGGGATATACAGAGCAGTTCTTC
>TRBJ1-1|TRBV28|.|.
CASTTGNTEAFF
TGTGCCAGCACGACAGGGAACACTGAAGCTTTCTTT
>TRBJ1-6|TRBV14|.|.
CASSRGGSYNSPLHF
TGTGCCAGCAGCCGAGGAGGCTCCTATAATTCACCCCTCCACTTT
>TRBJ1-2|TRBV19|few|.
CASRDRGANYGYTF
TGTGCCAGTAGGGATCGGGGAGCTAACTATGGCTACACCTTC
>TRBJ2-5|TRBV2|.|TRBD2
CASSILAGGFGETQYF
TGTGCCAGCAGTATTCTAGCGGGGGGTTTCGGCGAGACCCAGTACTTC
>TRBJ1-1|TRBV4-3|few|.
CASREGRFALTEAFF
TGCGCCAGTAGGGAGGGAAGGTTTGCCCTCACTGAAGCTTTCTTT
>TRBJ2-7|TRBV24-1|.|.
CATSDSVRLYEQYF
TGTGCCACCAGTGATTCCGTCAGACTATACGAGCAGTACTTC
>TRBJ2-3|TRBV5-1|.|.
CASSLVEGRPDTQYF
TGCGCCAGCAGCTTGGTGGAGGGGAGGCCAGATACGCAGTATTTT
>TRBJ1-5|TRBV28|few|TRBD1
CASSSPGQLMQPQHF
TGTGCCAGCAGTTCCCCGGGACAGCTTATGCAGCCCCAGCATTTT
>TRBJ2-7|TRBV13|.|.
CASSFQAGMSGEEQYF
TGTGCCAGCAGCTTCCAGGCAGGCATGTCCGGGGAGGAGCAGTACTTC
>TRBJ1-2|TRBV2|.|TRBD1
CASSRTGSYGYTF
TGTGCCAGCAGTAGGACAGGGTCCTATGGCTACACCTTC
>TRBJ1-3|TRBV19|.|.
CASTGDGNTIYF
TGTGCCAGTACAGGGGATGGAAACACCATATATTTT
>TRBJ2-7|TRBV19|.|TRBD2
CASSIAGAGGLNEQYF
TGTGCCAGTAGTATAGCCGGAGCGGGAGGGCTGAACGAGCAGTACTTC
>TRBJ2-3|TRBV27|.|.
CASSTYPTATDTQYF
TGTGCCAGCAGTACTTACCCGACAGCCACAGATACGCAGTATTTT
>TRBJ1-4|TRBV28|.|.
CASTPPSGRADKKLFF
TGTGCCAGCACTCCACCCTCGGGCAGGGCGGATAAAAAACTGTTTTTT
>TRBJ2-4|TRBV4-3|.|TRBD2
CASSLRLGITSEAKNIQYF
TGCGCCAGCAGCCTACGACTAGGGATTACTAGCGAAGCCAAAAACATTCAGTACTTC
>TRBJ1-4|TRBV5-1|.|.
CASSDRGRNEKLFF
TGCGCCAGCAGCGATAGAGGCCGTAATGAAAAACTGTTTTTT
>TRBJ2-1|TRBV7-9|.|TRBD2
CASSPTSGRANEQFF
TGTGCCAGCAGCCCCACTAGCGGGAGGGCCAATGAGCAGTTCTTC
>TRBJ1-2|TRBV7-2|.|TRBD1
CASSLRDSYYGYTF
TGTGCCAGCAGCTTACGGGACAGTTACTATGGCTACACCTTC
>TRBJ1-4|TRBV18|.|.
CASSPWGATNEKLFF
TGTGCCAGCTCACCTTGGGGGGCAACTAATGAAAAACTGTTTTTT
>TRBJ1-1|TRBV24-1|once|.
CATSDLYRVTEAFF
TGTGCCACCAGTGATTTGTACAGGGTGACTGAAGCTTTCTTT
>TRBJ1-6|TRBV7-9|.|.
CASSQDIDNSPLHF
TGTGCCAGCAGCCAGGACATAGATAATTCACCCCTCCACTTT
>TRBJ2-7|TRBV6-1|.|.
CASSETPRREQYF
TGTGCCAGCAGTGAGACCCCTCGCAGGGAGCAGTACTTC
>TRBJ2-7|TRBV9|.|TRBD1
CASSPGTGSSYEQYF
TGTGCCAGCAGCCCAGGGACAGGTAGCTCCTACGAGCAGTACTTC
>TRBJ2-3|TRBV14|few|.
CASSQRQGTDTQYF
TGTGCCAGCAGCCAAAGACAGGGCACAGATACGCAGTATTTT
>TRBJ1-4|TRBV6-1|.|.
CASSPRWGLDEKLFF
TGTGCCAGCAGTCCCCGGTGGGGGCTGGATGAAAAACTGTTTTTT
>TRBJ2-1|TRBV9|few|.
CASSVTGLEQFF
TGTGCCAGCAGCGTCACGGGACTTGAGCAGTTCTTC
>TRBJ2-3|TRBV4-1|few|.
CASSQERRNTQYF
TGCGCCAGCAGCCAAGAGAGGAGAAATACGCAGTATTTT
>TRBJ2-5|TRBV14|once|TRBD2
CASSRGLTSGGHETQYF
TGTGCCAGCAGCCGGGGTCTGACTAGCGGGGGGCACGAGACCCAGTACTTC
>TRBJ1-5|TRBV4-1|.|TRBD1
CASSQNLQGASNQPQHF
TGCGCCAGCAGCCAAAACCTCCAGGGGGCAAGCAATCAGCCCCAGCATTTT
>TRBJ2-1|TRBV19|.|TRBD1
CASSANRGRPLNEQFF
TGTGCCAGTAGTGCAAACAGGGGCCGCCCGCTCAATGAGCAGTTCTTC
>TRBJ2-3|TRBV7-6|.|TRBD2
CASSLASGGRTDTQYF
TGTGCCAGCAGCTTGGCTAGCGGGGGCCGCACAGATACGCAGTATTTT
>TRBJ1-2|TRBV29-1|.|TRBD1
CSVEKGADRESNYGYTF
TGCAGCGTTGAAAAGGGCGCGGACAGGGAGTCTAACTATGGCTACACCTTC
>TRBJ1-4|TRBV28|.|.
CASTVGGAGEKLFF
TGTGCCAGCACCGTTGGGGGGGCTGGGGAAAAACTGTTTTTT
>TRBJ2-1|TRBV30|.|TRBD2
CAWSKPSGGGEQFF
TGTGCCTGGAGTAAACCCAGCGGGGGGGGCGAGCAGTTCTTC
>TRBJ2-7|TRBV29-1|.|.
CSVGGQSYEQYF
TGCAGCGTTGGTGGGCAGTCCTACGAGCAGTACTTC
>TRBJ1-3|TRBV25-1|.|.
CASSSGTTYSGNTIYF
TGTGCCAGCAGTAGCGGAACAACATACTCTGGAAACACCATATATTTT
>TRBJ1-5|TRBV19|.|.
CASSIGHPWRQPQHF
TGTGCCAGTAGTATAGGACACCCCTGGCGTCAGCCCCAGCATTTT
>TRBJ1-5|TRBV3-1/TRBV3-2|.|.
CASSQSPSQPQHF
TGTGCCAGCAGCCAAAGTCCGAGCCAGCCCCAGCATTTT
>TRBJ2-2|TRBV7-2|.|TRBD2
CASSSQRFLAGGDTGELFF
TGTGCCAGCAGCTCCCAGAGGTTCCTAGCGGGAGGAGACACCGGGGAGCTGTTTTTT
>TRBJ2-2|TRBV7-3|.|.
CASSPLASNTGELFF
TGTGCCAGCAGTCCTCTAGCGTCGAACACCGGGGAGCTGTTTTTT
>TRBJ1-4|TRBV19|.|.
CASSMGAWKEKLFF
TGTGCCAGTAGTATGGGCGCCTGGAAGGAAAAACTGTTTTTT
>TRBJ1-3|TRBV7-6|.|TRBD1
CASSSTGTGGRNTIYF
TGTGCCAGCAGCTCAACCGGGACAGGGGGAAGGAACACCATATATTTT
>TRBJ1-1|TRBV3-1/TRBV3-2|few|TRBD1
CASSQDVGRGRAFF
TGTGCCAGCAGCCAAGATGTCGGCAGGGGGCGAGCTTTCTTT
>TRBJ1-2|TRBV28|.|.
CASSPAGGGYTF
TGTGCCAGCAGCCCGGCGGGAGGGGGCTACACCTTC
>TRBJ1-5|TRBV10-2|.|.
CASRRGEVGNQPQHF
TGCGCCAGCAGACGGGGGGAAGTTGGCAATCAGCCCCAGCATTTT
>TRBJ1-1|TRBV29-1|.|.
CSVSSVSNTEAFF
TGCAGCGTTAGTAGTGTGTCGAACACTGAAGCTTTCTTT
>TRBJ2-3|TRBV7-2|.|TRBD2
CASSLKAGRGYDTQYF
TGTGCCAGCAGTCTTAAAGCGGGAAGAGGATATGATACGCAGTATTTT